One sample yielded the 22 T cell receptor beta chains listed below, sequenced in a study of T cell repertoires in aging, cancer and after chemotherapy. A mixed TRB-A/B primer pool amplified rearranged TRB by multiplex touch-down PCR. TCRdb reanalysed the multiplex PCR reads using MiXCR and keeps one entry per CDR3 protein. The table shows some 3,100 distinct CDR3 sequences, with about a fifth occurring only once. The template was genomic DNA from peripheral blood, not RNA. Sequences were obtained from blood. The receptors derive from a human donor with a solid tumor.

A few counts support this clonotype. The CDR3 nucleotides read TGTGCCAGCAGACTTACGGAGAACACCAACACTGAAGCTTTCTTT. This sequence encodes CASRLTENTNTEAFF. The chain recombines TRBV7-3 with TRBJ1-1; D remains ambiguous. Deletions cut 6 bases from V and 2 bases from J, with 16 bases between. Germline CDR1 and CDR2: SGHTA and FQGTGA. This CDR3 spans 15 amino acids.

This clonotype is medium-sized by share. This CDR3 reads CASGRWMTGIEGTEAFF. Here the CDR3 DNA reads TGTGCCAGCGGCCGATGGATGACAGGAATTGAAGGCACTGAAGCTTTCTTT. The chain recombines TRBV5-6 with TRBJ1-1; D is perhaps TRBD1 (6 bases). The CDR3 consists of 17 residues. CDR1 SGHDT and CDR2 YYEEEE come from the germline V gene. V was shortened by 7 bases and J by 4 bases, with 26 bases between the two germline ends.

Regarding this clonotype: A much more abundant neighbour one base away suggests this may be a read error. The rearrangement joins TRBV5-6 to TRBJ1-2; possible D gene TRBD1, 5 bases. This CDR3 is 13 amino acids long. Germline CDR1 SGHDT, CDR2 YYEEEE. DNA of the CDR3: TGTGTCAGCAGCGTTGGGACTTACTATGGCTACACCTTC. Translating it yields CVSSVGTYYGYTF.

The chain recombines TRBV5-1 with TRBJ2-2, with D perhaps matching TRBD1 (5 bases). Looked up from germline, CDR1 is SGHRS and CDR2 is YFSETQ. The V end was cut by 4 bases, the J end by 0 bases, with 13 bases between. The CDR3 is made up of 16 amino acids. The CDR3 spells CASSPKQVSNTGELFF. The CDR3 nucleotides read TGCGCCAGCAGCCCCAAACAGGTTTCGAACACCGGGGAGCTGTTTTTT.

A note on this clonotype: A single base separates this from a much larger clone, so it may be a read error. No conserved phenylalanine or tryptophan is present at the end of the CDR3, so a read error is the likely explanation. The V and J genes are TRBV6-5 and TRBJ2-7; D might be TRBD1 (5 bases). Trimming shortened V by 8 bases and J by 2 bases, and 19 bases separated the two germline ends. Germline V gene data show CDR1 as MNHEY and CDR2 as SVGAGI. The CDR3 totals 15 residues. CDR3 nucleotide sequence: TGTGCCAGCGGGCAGGGCGTGTTATTGGCCTACGAGCAGTACTCC. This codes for CASGQGVLLAYEQYS.

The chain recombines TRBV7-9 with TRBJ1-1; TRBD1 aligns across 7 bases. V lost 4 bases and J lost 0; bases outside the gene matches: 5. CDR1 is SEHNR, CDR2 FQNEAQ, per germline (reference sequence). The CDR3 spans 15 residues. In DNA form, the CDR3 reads TGTGCCAGCAGCTACAACAGGGGAATGAACACTGAAGCTTTCTTT. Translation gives CASSYNRGMNTEAFF. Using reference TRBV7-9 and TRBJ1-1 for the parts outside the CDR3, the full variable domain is DTGVSQNPRHKITKRGQNVTFRCDPISEHNRLYWYRQTLGQGPEFLTYFQNEAQLEKSRLLSDRFSAERPKGSFSTLEIQRTEQGDSAMYLCASSYNRGMNTEAFFGQGTRLTVV.

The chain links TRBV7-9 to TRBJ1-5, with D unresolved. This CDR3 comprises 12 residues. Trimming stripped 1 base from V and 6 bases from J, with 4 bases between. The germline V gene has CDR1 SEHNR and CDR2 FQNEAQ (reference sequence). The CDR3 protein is CASSLGSQPQHF. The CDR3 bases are TGTGCCAGCAGCTTAGGATCTCAGCCCCAGCATTTT.

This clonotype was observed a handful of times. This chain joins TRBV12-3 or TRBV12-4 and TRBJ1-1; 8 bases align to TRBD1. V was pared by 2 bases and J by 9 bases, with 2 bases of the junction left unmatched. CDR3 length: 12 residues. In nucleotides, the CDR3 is TGTGCCAGCAGTTTACAGGGGGCGCAAGCTTTCTTT. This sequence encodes CASSLQGAQAFF.

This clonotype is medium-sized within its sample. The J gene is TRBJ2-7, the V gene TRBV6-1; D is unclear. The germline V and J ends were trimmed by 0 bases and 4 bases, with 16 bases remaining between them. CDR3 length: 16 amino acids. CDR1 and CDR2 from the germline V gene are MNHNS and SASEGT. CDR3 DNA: TGTGCCAGCAGTGAAGCGTCCGCGTACAACACTTACGAGCAGTACTTC. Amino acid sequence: CASSEASAYNTYEQYF.

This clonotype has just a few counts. The CDR3 region has the DNA TGTGCCAGCCTTCGGAGTGGGGGGCTTGAAGCTTTCTTT. This sequence encodes CASLRSGGLEAFF. The rearrangement uses TRBV7-9 and TRBJ1-1; D is possibly TRBD1 (6 bases). V lost 8 bases and J 7 bases, leaving 17 bases between the germline ends. CDR1 is SEHNR and CDR2 is FQNEAQ in the germline V gene (reference sequence). This CDR3 spans 13 amino acids.

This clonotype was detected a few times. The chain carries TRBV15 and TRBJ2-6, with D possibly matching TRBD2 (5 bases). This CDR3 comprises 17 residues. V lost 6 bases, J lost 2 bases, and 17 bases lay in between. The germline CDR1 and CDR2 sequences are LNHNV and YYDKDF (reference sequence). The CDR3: CATRGGRSMPGANVLTF. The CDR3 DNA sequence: TGTGCCACCAGAGGAGGACGGTCGATGCCTGGGGCCAACGTCCTGACTTTC.

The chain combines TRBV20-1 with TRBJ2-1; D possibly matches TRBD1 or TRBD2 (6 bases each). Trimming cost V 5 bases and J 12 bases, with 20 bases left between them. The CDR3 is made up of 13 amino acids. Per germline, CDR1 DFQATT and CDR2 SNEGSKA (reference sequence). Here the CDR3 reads CSALQTRGVTQFF. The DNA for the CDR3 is TGCAGTGCTTTACAGACTAGGGGGGTGACGCAGTTCTTC.

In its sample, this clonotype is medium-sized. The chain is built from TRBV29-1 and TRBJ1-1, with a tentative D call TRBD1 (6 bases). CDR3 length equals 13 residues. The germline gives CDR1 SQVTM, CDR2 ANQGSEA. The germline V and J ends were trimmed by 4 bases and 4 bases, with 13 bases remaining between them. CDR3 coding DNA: TGCAGCGTTGCCCGGGACAAGGGCACTGAAGCTTTCTTT. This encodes CSVARDKGTEAFF.

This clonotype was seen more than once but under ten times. DNA of the CDR3: TGTGCCAGCAGCTTACCACGAGGGCAATTAGGAGGCTACACCTTC. Encoded protein: CASSLPRGQLGGYTF. V and J are TRBV7-9 and TRBJ1-2; D gene uncertain. Germline lookup yields CDR1 SEHNR and CDR2 FQNEAQ (reference sequence). The V end lost 2 bases, the J end lost 8 bases, and 18 bases lay between the germline ends. CDR3 size: 15 residues. Looking up the rest from reference TRBV7-9 and TRBJ1-2 gives the full variable domain: DTGVSQNPRHKITKRGQNVTFRCDPISEHNRLYWYRQTLGQGPEFLTYFQNEAQLEKSRLLSDRFSAERPKGSFSTLEIQRTEQGDSAMYLCASSLPRGQLGGYTFGSGTRLTVV.

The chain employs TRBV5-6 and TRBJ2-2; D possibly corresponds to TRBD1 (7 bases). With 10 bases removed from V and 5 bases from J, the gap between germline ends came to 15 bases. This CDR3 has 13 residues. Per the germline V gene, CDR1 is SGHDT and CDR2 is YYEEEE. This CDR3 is CASRAGGTGELFF. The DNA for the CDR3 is TGTGCCTCCCGCGCAGGGGGGACCGGGGAGCTGTTTTTT.

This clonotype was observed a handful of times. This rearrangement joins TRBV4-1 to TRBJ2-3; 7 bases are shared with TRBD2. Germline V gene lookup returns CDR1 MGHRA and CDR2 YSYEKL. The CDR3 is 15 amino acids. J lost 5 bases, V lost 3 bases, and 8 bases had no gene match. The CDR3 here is CASSHRTSSRDTQYF. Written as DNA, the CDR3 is TGCGCCAGCAGCCATAGGACTAGTTCACGAGATACGCAGTATTTT.

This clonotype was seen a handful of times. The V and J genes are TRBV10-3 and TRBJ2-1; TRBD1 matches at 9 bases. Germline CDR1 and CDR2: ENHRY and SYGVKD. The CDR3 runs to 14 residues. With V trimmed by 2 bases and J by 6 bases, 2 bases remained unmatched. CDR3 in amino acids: CAISEGTGLNEQFF. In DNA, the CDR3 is TGTGCCATCAGTGAGGGGACAGGGCTCAATGAGCAGTTCTTC.

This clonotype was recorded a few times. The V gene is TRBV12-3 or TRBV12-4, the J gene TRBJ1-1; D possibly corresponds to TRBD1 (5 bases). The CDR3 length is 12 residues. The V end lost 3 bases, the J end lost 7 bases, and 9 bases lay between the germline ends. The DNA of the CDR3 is TGTGCCAGCAGTTTGGGGCGGATTGAAGCTTTCTTT. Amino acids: CASSLGRIEAFF.

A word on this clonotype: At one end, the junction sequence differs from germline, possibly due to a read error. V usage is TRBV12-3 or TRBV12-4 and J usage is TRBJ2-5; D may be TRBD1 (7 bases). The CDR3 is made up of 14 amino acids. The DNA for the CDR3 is TGTGCCAGCAGTTTAGGCGGCAGGGGGGAGATCCAGTACTTC. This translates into CASSLGGRGEIQYF.

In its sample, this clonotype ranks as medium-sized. The CDR3 bases are TGTGCCAGCAGATCCTCGGGGGCTCCGGACGAGCAGTACTTC. It translates to CASRSSGAPDEQYF. The chain recombines TRBV6-5 with TRBJ2-7; either TRBD1 or TRBD2 may fit D (6 bases each). V was pared by 6 bases and J by 5 bases, with 17 bases between. The CDR3 is made up of 14 amino acids. CDR1 and CDR2 (germline): MNHEY, SVGAGI.

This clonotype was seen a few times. The CDR3 protein is CASSLSGTYNEQFF. The CDR3 DNA sequence: TGTGCCAGCAGTTTGTCAGGGACGTACAATGAGCAGTTCTTC. V is TRBV28 and J is TRBJ2-1; D assignment may be TRBD1 or TRBD2 (5 bases each). The CDR3 consists of 14 residues. Trimming removed 3 bases from V and 4 bases from J, with 10 bases in between. Germline CDR1 MDHEN, CDR2 SYDVKM.

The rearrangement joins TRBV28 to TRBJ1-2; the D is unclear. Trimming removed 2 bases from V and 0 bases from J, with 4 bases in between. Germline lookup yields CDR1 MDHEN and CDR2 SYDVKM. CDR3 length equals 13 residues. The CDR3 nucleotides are TGTGCCAGCAGTTTAACAGCTAACTATGGCTACACCTTC. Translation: CASSLTANYGYTF.